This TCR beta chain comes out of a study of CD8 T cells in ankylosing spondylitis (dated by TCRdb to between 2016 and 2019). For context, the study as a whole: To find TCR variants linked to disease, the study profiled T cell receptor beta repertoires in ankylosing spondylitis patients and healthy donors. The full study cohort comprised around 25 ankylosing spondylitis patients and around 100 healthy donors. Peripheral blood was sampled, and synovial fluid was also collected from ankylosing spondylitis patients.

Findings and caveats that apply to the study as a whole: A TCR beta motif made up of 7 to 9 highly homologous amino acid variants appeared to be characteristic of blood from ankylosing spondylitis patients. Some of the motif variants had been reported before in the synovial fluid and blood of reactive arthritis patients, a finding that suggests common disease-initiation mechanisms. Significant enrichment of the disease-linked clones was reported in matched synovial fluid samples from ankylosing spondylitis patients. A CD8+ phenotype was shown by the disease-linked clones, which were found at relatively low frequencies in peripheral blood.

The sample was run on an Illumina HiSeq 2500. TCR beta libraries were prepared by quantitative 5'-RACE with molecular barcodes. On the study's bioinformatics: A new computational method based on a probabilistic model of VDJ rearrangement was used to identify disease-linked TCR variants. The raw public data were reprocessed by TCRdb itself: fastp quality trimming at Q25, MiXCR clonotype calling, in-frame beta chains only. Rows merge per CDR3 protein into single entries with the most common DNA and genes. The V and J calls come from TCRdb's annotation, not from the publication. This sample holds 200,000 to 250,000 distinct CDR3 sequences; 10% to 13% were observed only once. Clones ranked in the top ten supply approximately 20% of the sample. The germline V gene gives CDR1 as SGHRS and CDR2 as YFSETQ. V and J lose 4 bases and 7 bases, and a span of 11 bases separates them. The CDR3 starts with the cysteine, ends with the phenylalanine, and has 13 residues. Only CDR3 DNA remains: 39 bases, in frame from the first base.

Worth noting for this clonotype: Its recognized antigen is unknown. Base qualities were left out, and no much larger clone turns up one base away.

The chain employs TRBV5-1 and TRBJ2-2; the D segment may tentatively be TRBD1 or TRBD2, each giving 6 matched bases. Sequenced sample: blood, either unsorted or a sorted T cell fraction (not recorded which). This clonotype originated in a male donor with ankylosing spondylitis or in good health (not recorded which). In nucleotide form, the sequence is TGCGCCAGCAGCACCGGGGGCGGCGGGGAGCTGTTTTTT. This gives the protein CASSTGGGGELFF. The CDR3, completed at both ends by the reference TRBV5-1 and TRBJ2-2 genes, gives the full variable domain KAGVTQTPRYLIKTRGQQVTLSCSPISGHRSVSWYQQTPGQGLQFLFEYFSETQRNKGNFPGRFSGRQFSNSRSEMNVSTLELGDSALYLCASSTGGGGELFFGEGSRLTVL.